This T cell receptor (beta chain) was observed in a study of blood T cell repertoires in COVID-19 (TCRdb year 2020). Study-level background: Samples covering the acute and convalescent phases of COVID-19 were provided by collaborators in the United States, Italy and Spain. The material from the prospective study consisted of cDNA or gDNA derived from T cells, B-cell-depleted T cells, or PBMCs. Nearly every sample came with metadata listing a de-identified subject ID, COVID-19 status, age in years and sex. Samples were obtained from the ongoing ImmuneRACE study (first 160 participants) and from about 1,300 subjects provided by 6 global collaborators. The repertoires were made available in a free public database intended to serve as a resource for research on the immune response to SARS-CoV-2. HLA class I and class II types, where available, came from metadata supplied by the sample provider rather than from assay-based typing. The dataset comprised deeply sampled blood TCRbeta repertoires from subjects exposed to, actively infected with, or recovered from COVID-19.

The full study reports these points: How much clinical and demographic metadata was included differed by source and by participant, and the metadata was provided uncurated.

With regard to this clone: The antigen this receptor binds is unknown. Base qualities are not at hand, and no much larger clone is one base apart.

The immunoSEQ Assay, a bias-controlled multiplex PCR, was used to amplify TCRbeta CDR3 regions from genomic DNA. For the original study's pipeline: Nucleated cell counts per sample were estimated from amplification of reference gene primers within the assay. Sequence reads were collapsed and filtered to measure the absolute abundance of every unique TCRbeta CDR3 rearrangement. For each sample, productive Simpson clonality was calculated as the square root of Simpson's diversity index across productive rearrangements. The clones in this table, taken by TCRdb from immuneACCESS, are in-frame only. Not every clone is retained; where verified, under half of the shortfall comes from an unresolved V gene, and the cause of the rest is unknown. V, J and clone size are taken as reported in that table, and D and trimming were inferred from the DNA itself. The sample data list about 200,000 clones, and 80% to 90% of these were observed just once. Around 4.5% of the sample goes to the ten largest clones.

Participants in the prospective study were enrolled through a virtual design, were aged roughly 18 to 90 years, and lived in 20 to 30 United States geographic areas. In the prospective study, participants were assigned to cohorts based on the clinical history participants reported in a screening survey and a study questionnaire. Exposed participants had been in contact, within 2 weeks of entering the study, with a person who had a PCR-confirmed or clinician-diagnosed case of COVID-19. In the prospective study, mobile phlebotomists collected whole blood, serum and a nasopharyngeal or oropharyngeal swab from each participant. Prospective study participants could optionally give additional blood draws and questionnaires over an approximately two-month period. Before DNA extraction, prospective study blood samples were shipped either frozen or at room temperature. This sequence was found in a woman in her twenties or thirties who had been exposed to COVID-19. Sequencing was performed on PBMCs or T cells enriched from blood (not recorded which).

The CDR3 protein: CASSYTGSTDTQYF. The DNA is as follows: TGTGCCAGCAGTTACACAGGGAGCACAGATACGCAGTATTTT. The receptor chain draws on TRBV27 and TRBJ2-3; TRBD1 could be the D gene, as 6 bases match. The cysteine opens and the phenylalanine closes a CDR3 of 14 amino acids. The sequence is cut down to CDR3 DNA, 42 bases in frame from base 1. Cut back by 4 bases and 0 bases, the V and J ends lie 8 bases apart. Sequences MNHEY (CDR1) and SMNVEV (CDR2) are obtained from the germline V gene (reference sequence).